This TCR beta chain emerged from a study of identical twins. Study conclusions and caveats: Out-of-frame alpha sequences common to twins exhibited a surplus of low generation probability.

The CDR3 has 16 residues. The V end was cut by 3 bases, the J end by 0 bases, with 10 bases between. The germline CDR1 and CDR2 sequences are KGHDR and SFDVKD. From the 5' RACE reads, TCRdb called clonotypes with MiXCR, one entry per CDR3 protein. The sample yields roughly 710,000 distinct CDR3 sequences, roughly 6.2% seen once. Of note for this clonotype: Its antigen is undetermined.

Sequenced: naive T cells sorted from blood. The sequence was collected from a man aged 18-30 years in good health. This chain connects TRBV24-1 to TRBJ2-2; D is possibly TRBD2 (5 bases). The CDR3 loop is CATSDPDYPNTGELFF. The CDR3 coding sequence is TGTGCCACCAGTGATCCTGACTACCCGAACACCGGGGAGCTGTTTTTT.